These T cell receptor beta chains were read from a single sample in a study of cytomegalovirus exposure and HLA in healthy donors. Profiled with immunoSEQ multiplex PCR; TCRdb holds only in-frame clones, not every one. The sample records about 74,000 clones, 94% being singletons. The sequenced material came from PBMCs. The source is a woman aged 18 to 35 in good health and CMV-seropositive. Both conserved end residues are part of each CDR3. Fields, in order: CDR3 DNA, CDR3 protein, J gene, V gene, clone size, D gene. D genes are given only for firm matches. Rows give clone size only sometimes, using once, few, many, or a class for an expanded clone.

DNA: TGTGCCAGCAGCTTGGCCCAGAATCAAGAGACCCAGTACTTC
CDR3: CASSLAQNQETQYF
J: TRBJ2-5
V: TRBV5-4
size: -
D: -

DNA: TGCGCCAGCAGCCAAGGTTGGGACAGCTCCTACGAGCAGTACTTC
CDR3: CASSQGWDSSYEQYF
J: TRBJ2-7
V: TRBV4-3
size: -
D: TRBD1

DNA: TGTGCCAGCAGCTTGTCCTTACAGCGGCGTGAGCAGTTCTTC
CDR3: CASSLSLQRREQFF
J: TRBJ2-1
V: TRBV5-6
size: -
D: -

DNA: TGTGCCAGCAGAGAGCCTAGCGGGGCTTTTGAGCAGTTCTTC
CDR3: CASREPSGAFEQFF
J: TRBJ2-1
V: TRBV2
size: -
D: TRBD2

DNA: TGCAGCGTTCCTGTAGTCCGAGACAGTCGGTACTTC
CDR3: CSVPVVRDSRYF
J: TRBJ2-7
V: TRBV29-1
size: once
D: -

DNA: TGTGCCAGCAGTCGTCCGGGACAGGGTATGAGTTTTTATGGGCAGTTCTTC
CDR3: CASSRPGQGMSFYGQFF
J: TRBJ2-1
V: TRBV11-1
size: -
D: TRBD1

DNA: TGTGCCAGCAGTTTATCTGGGAGGTCGAATCAGCCCCAGCATTTT
CDR3: CASSLSGRSNQPQHF
J: TRBJ1-5
V: TRBV27
size: -
D: -

DNA: TGTGCCAGCAGTTACTCGGGGGGAAACTATGGCTACACCTTC
CDR3: CASSYSGGNYGYTF
J: TRBJ1-2
V: TRBV6-5
size: -
D: -

DNA: TGTGCCAGCAAGGGGGCTCACACCGGGGAGCTGTTTTTT
CDR3: CASKGAHTGELFF
J: TRBJ2-2
V: TRBV6-5
size: -
D: TRBD1

DNA: TGCAGTGCTGCTGGACAGTTTGAAGCTTTCTTT
CDR3: CSAAGQFEAFF
J: TRBJ1-1
V: TRBV20-1
size: -
D: -

DNA: TGCGCCAGCAGCTTGGACAGGGACTCCTACGAGCAGTACTTC
CDR3: CASSLDRDSYEQYF
J: TRBJ2-7
V: TRBV5-1
size: -
D: -

DNA: TGTGCCAGCAGTTACCAGGACACCATATATTTT
CDR3: CASSYQDTIYF
J: TRBJ1-3
V: TRBV6-5
size: -
D: -

DNA: TGTGCCAGCAGCGTAGGGGGGGAGGGGATCCAAGAGACCCAGTACTTC
CDR3: CASSVGGEGIQETQYF
J: TRBJ2-5
V: TRBV9
size: -
D: TRBD2

DNA: TGTGCCAGCAGTTTAAGACAGGGTGGTAGGACTGGCTACACCTTC
CDR3: CASSLRQGGRTGYTF
J: TRBJ1-2
V: TRBV27
size: -
D: TRBD1

DNA: TGCGCCAGCAGCTTGAACGGGGGGTACAATGAGCAGTTCTTC
CDR3: CASSLNGGYNEQFF
J: TRBJ2-1
V: TRBV5-1
size: -
D: TRBD2

DNA: TGTGCCAGCAGCCAAGCGGCTAGCGGCTACGAGCAGTACTTC
CDR3: CASSQAASGYEQYF
J: TRBJ2-7
V: TRBV14
size: -
D: TRBD2

DNA: TGTGCCAGTAGGGGGGACAGTCCGGCTTCACCCCTCCACTTT
CDR3: CASRGDSPASPLHF
J: TRBJ1-6
V: TRBV19
size: -
D: TRBD1

DNA: TGCGCCAGCAGCTTGGGACAGGGGGCTGGTCCAGAAGGCTACACCTTC
CDR3: CASSLGQGAGPEGYTF
J: TRBJ1-2
V: TRBV5-1
size: -
D: TRBD1

DNA: TGTGCCATTAAAATAGCGGGAGATTTGGGTGAGCAGTTCTTC
CDR3: CAIKIAGDLGEQFF
J: TRBJ2-1
V: TRBV19
size: -
D: TRBD2

DNA: TGTGCCAGCAGCTTAGAGCTCGGGAGAGGGAACACCGGGGAGCTGTTTTTT
CDR3: CASSLELGRGNTGELFF
J: TRBJ2-2
V: TRBV11-3
size: -
D: -

DNA: TGTGCCAGCAGTCCCGGGACAGGGGGCGTGGAGACCCAGTACTTC
CDR3: CASSPGTGGVETQYF
J: TRBJ2-5
V: TRBV6-5
size: -
D: TRBD1

DNA: TGTGCCAGCAGTCGACAGCAGGATTACTACGAGCAGTACTTC
CDR3: CASSRQQDYYEQYF
J: TRBJ2-7
V: TRBV14
size: -
D: -

DNA: TGTGCCAGCAGTCTCAGGTTGAACACTGAAGCTTTCTTT
CDR3: CASSLRLNTEAFF
J: TRBJ1-1
V: TRBV6-1
size: -
D: -

DNA: TGCGCCAGCAAGCGAGCGGGAATCAACAATGAGCAGTTCTTC
CDR3: CASKRAGINNEQFF
J: TRBJ2-1
V: TRBV5-1
size: -
D: TRBD2

DNA: TGCGCCAGCAGGGAATCGGGCACCGGGGAGCTGTTTTTT
CDR3: CASRESGTGELFF
J: TRBJ2-2
V: TRBV10-1
size: -
D: -

DNA: TGCAGCGTCGGCGGCCTAGCGGACGAGACCCAGTACTTC
CDR3: CSVGGLADETQYF
J: TRBJ2-5
V: TRBV29-1
size: -
D: TRBD2

DNA: TGCGCCAGCAGCTTGGCTGAGACGACAGGAAACACCATATATTTT
CDR3: CASSLAETTGNTIYF
J: TRBJ1-3
V: TRBV5-1
size: -
D: -

DNA: TGTGCCAGCAGCGTAGCTAGACGGGACAGGGGCGAGCAGTACTTC
CDR3: CASSVARRDRGEQYF
J: TRBJ2-7
V: TRBV4-2
size: -
D: TRBD1

DNA: TGTGCCAGCAGCGAGGACGGGCTAGCGGGTTACGAGCAGTACTTC
CDR3: CASSEDGLAGYEQYF
J: TRBJ2-7
V: TRBV9
size: -
D: TRBD2

DNA: TGTGCCAGCTACCCAGTGGGCCCGGGGGGGGCGAATGAGCAGTTCTTC
CDR3: CASYPVGPGGANEQFF
J: TRBJ2-1
V: TRBV2
size: -
D: TRBD2

DNA: TGTGCCAGCAGTGAAGTAATCGGGGGAACTGAAGCTTTCTTT
CDR3: CASSEVIGGTEAFF
J: TRBJ1-1
V: TRBV2
size: -
D: -

DNA: TGTGCCAGCAGCTCCACAATGGGGAGACGGACCTACAATGAGCAGTTCTTC
CDR3: CASSSTMGRRTYNEQFF
J: TRBJ2-1
V: TRBV11-2
size: -
D: -

DNA: TGTGCCAGCAGTGAAGCGGGTATAACTAGGGATCCAGATACGCAGTATTTT
CDR3: CASSEAGITRDPDTQYF
J: TRBJ2-3
V: TRBV6-1
size: -
D: -

DNA: TGCGCCAGCAGTACCGGGACTAGCGGTCCTAGCACAGATACGCAGTATTTT
CDR3: CASSTGTSGPSTDTQYF
J: TRBJ2-3
V: TRBV5-1
size: -
D: TRBD2

DNA: TGTGCCAGCAGCTTCCCAGGGTCTGGAAACACCATATATTTT
CDR3: CASSFPGSGNTIYF
J: TRBJ1-3
V: TRBV11-3
size: -
D: -

DNA: TGTGCCAGCAGACCGGGACAGGGGTACTACGAGCAGTACTTC
CDR3: CASRPGQGYYEQYF
J: TRBJ2-7
V: TRBV27
size: -
D: TRBD1

DNA: TGTGCCAGTCTCCCGGCGGGGGGTGAGACCGGGGAGCTGTTTTTT
CDR3: CASLPAGGETGELFF
J: TRBJ2-2
V: TRBV2
size: -
D: TRBD2

DNA: TGTGCCAGCAGCACGACCCCCGGGAGCAGCAATCAGCCCCAGCATTTT
CDR3: CASSTTPGSSNQPQHF
J: TRBJ1-5
V: TRBV5-4
size: -
D: -

DNA: TGTGCCTGGAGTCCGGTCTGGACCCGGGGAGATACGCAGTATTTT
CDR3: CAWSPVWTRGDTQYF
J: TRBJ2-3
V: TRBV30
size: -
D: -

DNA: TGTGCCGGCAGCTTAGTCGCGGGGGCGGACGAGACCCAGTACTTC
CDR3: CAGSLVAGADETQYF
J: TRBJ2-5
V: TRBV7-6
size: -
D: -